This T cell receptor (beta chain) comes out of a study of cytomegalovirus exposure and HLA in healthy donors. Notes on the study in general: Later on, an analysis showed TCR association rates differing by HLA locus, with DRB1 the most and HLA-C the fewest. Later work found most CMV-associated TCR beta chains apparently HLA-restricted. Previously analyzed data showed that most TCR beta V segments were productive at a frequency of about 87% or about 30%.

Each donor was nominally healthy when sampled (though unrecorded immune exposures were likely). In the case of this clone: Antigen specificity is unknown.

The PCR was carried out with 60 Vbeta primers and 13 Jbeta primers. Sequenced by immunoSEQ multiplex PCR; TCRdb stores in-frame clones only, minus some. The table has roughly 130,000 clones, over 70% seen once; the top ten hold about 0.91%. This TCR was recovered from a man younger than 30 in good health and CMV-seronegative. The sequencing input was PBMCs.

The CDR3 DNA reads as TGTGCCAGCAGCTTAGGGGCCTTGAACACTGAAGCTTTCTTT. It translates to CASSLGALNTEAFF. The V call is TRBV5-6, the J call TRBJ1-1; the D gene is possibly TRBD1 (5 bases). Germline V gene lookup returns CDR1 SGHDT and CDR2 YYEEEE. CDR3 length: 14 residues. Trimming pared 2 bases from V and 0 bases from J, leaving 8 bases between.